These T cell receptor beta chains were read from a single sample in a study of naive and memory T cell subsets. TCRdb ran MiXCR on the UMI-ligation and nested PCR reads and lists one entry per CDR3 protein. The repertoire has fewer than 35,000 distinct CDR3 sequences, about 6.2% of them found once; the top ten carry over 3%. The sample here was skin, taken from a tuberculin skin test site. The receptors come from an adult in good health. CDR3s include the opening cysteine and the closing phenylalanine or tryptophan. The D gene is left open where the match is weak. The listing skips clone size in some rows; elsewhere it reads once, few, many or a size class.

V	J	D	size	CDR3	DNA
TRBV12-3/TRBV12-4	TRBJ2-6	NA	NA	CASSRRGQGNSGANVLTF	TGTGCCAGCAGCCGCCGCGGGCAGGGCAACTCTGGGGCCAACGTCCTGACTTTC
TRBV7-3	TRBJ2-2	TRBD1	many	CASTVTGWGTGELFF	TGTGCCAGCACCGTGACAGGGTGGGGCACCGGGGAGCTGTTTTTT
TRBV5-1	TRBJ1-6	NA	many	CASSREGYNSPLHF	TGCGCCAGCAGCAGGGAGGGCTATAATTCACCCCTCCACTTT
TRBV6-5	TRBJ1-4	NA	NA	CATREEDTAGEKLFF	TGTGCCACTAGAGAGGAGGACACAGCAGGTGAAAAACTGTTTTTT
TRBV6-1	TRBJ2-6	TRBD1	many	CASRAGGSGANVLTF	TGTGCCAGCAGGGCAGGGGGTTCTGGGGCCAACGTCCTGACTTTC
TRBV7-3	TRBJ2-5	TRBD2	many	CASSLNPRLAGKPETQYF	TGTGCCAGCAGCCTGAATCCTAGACTAGCGGGGAAGCCAGAGACCCAGTACTTC
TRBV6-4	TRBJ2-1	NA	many	CASSDGGYNEQFF	TGTGCCAGCAGTGACGGGGGCTACAATGAGCAGTTCTTC
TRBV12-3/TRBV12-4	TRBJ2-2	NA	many	CASSAFRATGELFF	TGTGCCAGCAGTGCCTTCCGGGCCACCGGGGAGCTGTTTTTT
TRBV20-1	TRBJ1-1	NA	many	CSALQRPEAFF	TGCAGTGCGTTACAGCGACCTGAAGCTTTCTTT
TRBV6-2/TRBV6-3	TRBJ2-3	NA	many	CASTLVGDTQYF	TGTGCCAGCACCCTCGTAGGGGATACGCAGTATTTT
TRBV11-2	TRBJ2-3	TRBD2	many	CASSSNVLAGGTYRYF	TGTGCCAGCAGCTCTAATGTACTAGCGGGGGGCACTTATCGGTATTTT
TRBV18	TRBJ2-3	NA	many	CASSFPGGRGTDTQYF	TGTGCCAGCTCTTTCCCCGGGGGACGCGGCACAGATACGCAGTATTTT
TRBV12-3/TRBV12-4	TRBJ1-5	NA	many	CASRPPGGVQPQHF	TGTGCCAGCAGACCCCCGGGGGGTGTTCAGCCCCAGCATTTT
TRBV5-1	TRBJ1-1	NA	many	CASSGGGSEAFF	TGCGCCAGCAGCGGGGGAGGGTCTGAAGCTTTCTTT
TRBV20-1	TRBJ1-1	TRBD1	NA	CSAGDRSYTEAFF	TGCAGTGCCGGGGACAGAAGTTACACTGAAGCTTTCTTT
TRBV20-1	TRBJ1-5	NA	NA	CSARHSNQPQHF	TGCAGTGCTAGACATAGCAATCAGCCCCAGCATTTT
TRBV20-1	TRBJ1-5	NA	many	CSAGGSNQPQHF	TGCAGTGCAGGGGGTAGCAATCAGCCCCAGCATTTT
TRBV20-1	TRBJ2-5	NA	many	CSARDALWGTQYF	TGCAGTGCTAGAGATGCCCTTTGGGGGACCCAGTACTTC
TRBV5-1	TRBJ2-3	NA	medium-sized	CASSLEVATDTQYF	TGCGCCAGCAGCTTGGAGGTGGCCACAGATACGCAGTATTTT
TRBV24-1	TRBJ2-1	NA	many	CATSYGRANSNRYNEQFF	TGTGCCACCAGCTACGGCAGGGCCAATAGTAATCGGTACAATGAGCAGTTCTTC
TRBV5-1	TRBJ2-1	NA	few	CASSSQTGCSNEQFF	TGCGCCAGCAGCTCACAGACAGGTTGCAGCAATGAGCAGTTCTTC
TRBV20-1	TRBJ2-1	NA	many	CSARRQGGSYNEQFF	TGCAGTGCTCGAAGACAGGGAGGTTCCTACAATGAGCAGTTCTTT
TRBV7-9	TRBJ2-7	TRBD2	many	CASSPAIAGASEQYF	TGTGCCAGCAGCCCTGCGATAGCGGGGGCTAGCGAGCAGTACTTC
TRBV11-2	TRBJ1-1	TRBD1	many	CASAGQVATEAFF	TGTGCCAGCGCGGGACAGGTTGCCACTGAAGCTTTCTTT
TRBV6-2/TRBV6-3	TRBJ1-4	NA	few	CASGPIQGSTVKLFF	TGTGCCAGCGGCCCCATTCAGGGTTCCACGGTGAAACTGTTTTTT
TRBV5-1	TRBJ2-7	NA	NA	CASSLPPSGSYEQYF	TGCGCCAGCAGCTTGCCGCCGTCGGGTTCCTACGAGCAGTACTTC
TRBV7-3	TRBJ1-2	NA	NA	CASSLGGYREGDTF	TGTGCCAGCAGCTTAGGGGGGTACAGGGAAGGCGACACCTTC
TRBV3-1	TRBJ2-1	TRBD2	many	CASSPPLGAGVSQFF	TGTGCCAGCAGCCCCCCCCTCGGAGCGGGGGTATCGCAGTTCTTC
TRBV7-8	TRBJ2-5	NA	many	CASSPSQETQYF	TGTGCCAGCAGCCCGAGTCAGGAGACCCAGTACTTC
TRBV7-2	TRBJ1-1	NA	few	CASSSRMDTEAFF	TGTGCCAGCAGCTCTCGAATGGACACTGAAGCTTTCTTT
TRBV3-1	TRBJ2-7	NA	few	CASSQDPGSYYEQYF	TGTGCCAGCAGCCAAGATCCTGGCAGCTATTACGAGCAGTACTTC
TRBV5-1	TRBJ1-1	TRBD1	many	CASSVRDRAGGTEAFF	TGCGCCAGCAGCGTTCGGGACAGGGCCGGGGGCACTGAAGCTTTCTTT
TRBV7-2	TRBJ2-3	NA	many	CASSLSGAGDTQYF	TGTGCCAGCAGCTTATCCGGGGCGGGAGATACGCAGTATTTT
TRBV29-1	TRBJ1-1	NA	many	CSVGAGNTEAFF	TGCAGCGTTGGGGCAGGGAACACTGAAGCTTTCTTT
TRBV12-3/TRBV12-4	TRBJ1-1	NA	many	CASRSDRLNTEAFF	TGTGCCAGCAGGTCCGACCGATTGAACACTGAAGCTTTCTTT
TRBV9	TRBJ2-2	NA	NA	CASSPRQYTGELFF	TGTGCCAGCAGCCCCCGACAGTACACCGGGGAGCTGTTTTTT
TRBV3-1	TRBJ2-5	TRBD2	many	CASSQFGSSGTETQYF	TGTGCCAGCAGCCAATTTGGGTCTAGCGGGACGGAGACCCAGTACTTC
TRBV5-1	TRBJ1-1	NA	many	CASSSAETEAFF	TGCGCCAGCAGTAGCGCCGAGACTGAAGCTTTCTTT
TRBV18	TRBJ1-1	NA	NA	CASPTGGAAEAFF	TGTGCCTCACCAACCGGGGGGGCGGCTGAAGCTTTCTTT
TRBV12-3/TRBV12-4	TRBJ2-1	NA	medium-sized	CASSLGSEQFF	TGTGCCAGCAGTTTGGGCAGCGAGCAGTTCTTC
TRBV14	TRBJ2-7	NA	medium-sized	CASSQGSYEQYF	TGTGCCAGCAGCCAGGGGTCCTACGAGCAGTACTTC
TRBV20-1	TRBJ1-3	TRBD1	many	CSAQDRVALSGNTIYF	TGCAGTGCTCAGGACAGGGTCGCCCTCTCTGGAAACACCATATATTTT
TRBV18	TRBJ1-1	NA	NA	CASSQRVPEAFF	TGTGCCAGCTCACAGCGGGTTCCTGAAGCTTTCTTT
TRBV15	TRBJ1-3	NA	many	CATSRDSPVRWPGNTIYF	TGTGCCACCAGCAGAGATTCCCCGGTAAGGTGGCCTGGAAACACCATATATTTT
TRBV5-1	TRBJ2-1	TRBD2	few	CASSFATSGGDEQFF	TGCGCCAGCAGCTTTGCGACTAGCGGGGGTGATGAGCAGTTCTTC
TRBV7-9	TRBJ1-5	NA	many	CASSYDSNQPQHF	TGTGCCAGCAGCTATGATAGCAATCAGCCCCAGCATTTT
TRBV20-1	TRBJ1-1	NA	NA	CSARDPENTEAFF	TGCAGTGCTAGAGATCCGGAAAACACTGAAGCTTTCTTT
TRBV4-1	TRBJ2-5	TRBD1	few	CASSQGDRGQETQYF	TGCGCCAGCAGCCAAGGTGACAGGGGGCAAGAGACCCAGTACTTC
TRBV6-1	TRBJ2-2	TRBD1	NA	CASRTGTGGTGELFF	TGTGCCAGCAGGACCGGGACAGGGGGCACCGGGGAGCTGTTTTTT
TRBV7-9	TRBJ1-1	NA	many	CASSSRAGNTEAFF	TGTGCCAGCAGCTCGCGGGCAGGGAACACTGAAGCTTTCTTT
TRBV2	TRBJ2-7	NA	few	CASSEARTKYF	TGTGCCAGCAGTGAAGCGCGGACAAAATACTTC
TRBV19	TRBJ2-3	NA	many	CASRRQGGDTQYF	TGTGCCAGTAGGAGACAGGGAGGAGATACGCAGTATTTT
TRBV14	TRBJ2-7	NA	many	CASSPDLSSYEQYF	TGTGCCAGCAGCCCAGACTTGAGCTCCTACGAGCAGTACTTC
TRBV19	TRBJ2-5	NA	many	CASPWIREPYQETQYF	TGTGCCAGCCCTTGGATCCGGGAACCGTACCAAGAGACCCAGTACTTC
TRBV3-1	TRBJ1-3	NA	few	CASSQGQIGSSGNTIYF	TGTGCCAGCAGCCAAGGGCAAATAGGCAGCTCTGGAAACACCATATATTTT